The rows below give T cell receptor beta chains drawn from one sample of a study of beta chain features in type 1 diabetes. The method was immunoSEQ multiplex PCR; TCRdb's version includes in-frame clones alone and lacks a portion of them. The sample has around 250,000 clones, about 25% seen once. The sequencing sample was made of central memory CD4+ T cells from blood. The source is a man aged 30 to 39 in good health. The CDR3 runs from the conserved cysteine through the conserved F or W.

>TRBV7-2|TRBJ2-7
CASSTLYEQYF
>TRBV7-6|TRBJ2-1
CASSGEGTVFGEQFF
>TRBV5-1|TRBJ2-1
CASSLSGAKYNEQFF
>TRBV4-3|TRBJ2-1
CASSHLPGNEQFF
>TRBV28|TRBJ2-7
CASSPGSGRMLEQYF
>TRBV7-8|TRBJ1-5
CASSLVGGGAQPQHF
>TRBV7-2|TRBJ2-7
CASSLSGASSSYEQYF
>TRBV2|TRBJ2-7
CASSEVSGRAYEQYF
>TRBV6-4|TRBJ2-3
CASSDLRSDTQYF
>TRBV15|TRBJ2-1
CATSRALAGAGSYNEQFF
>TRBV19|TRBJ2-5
CASSIGTSGIETQYF
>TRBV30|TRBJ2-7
CAWSNRGEQYF
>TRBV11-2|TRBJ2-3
CASSSVVADTQYF
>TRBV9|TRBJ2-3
CASSLSGQPTDTQYF
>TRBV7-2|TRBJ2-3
CASSLAGGPTDTQYF
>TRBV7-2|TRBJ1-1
CASSVQGYTEAFF
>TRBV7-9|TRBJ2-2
CASIPTGLNTGELFF
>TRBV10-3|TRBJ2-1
CAISVEIDNEQFF
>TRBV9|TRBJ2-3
CASSVGSWTGGTDTQYF
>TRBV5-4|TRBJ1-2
CASSLGQGAFGYTF
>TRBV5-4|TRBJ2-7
CASSFSQGSTEQYF
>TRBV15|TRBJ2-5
CATSRVAEQETQYF
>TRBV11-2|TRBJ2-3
CASSLELGGDSTDTQYF
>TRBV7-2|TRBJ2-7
CASSPGLAGALYF
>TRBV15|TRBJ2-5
CATSRDRGQETQYF
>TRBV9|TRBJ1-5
CASSVEGNSHQPQHF
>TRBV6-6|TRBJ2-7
CASSYKAGATSYEQYF